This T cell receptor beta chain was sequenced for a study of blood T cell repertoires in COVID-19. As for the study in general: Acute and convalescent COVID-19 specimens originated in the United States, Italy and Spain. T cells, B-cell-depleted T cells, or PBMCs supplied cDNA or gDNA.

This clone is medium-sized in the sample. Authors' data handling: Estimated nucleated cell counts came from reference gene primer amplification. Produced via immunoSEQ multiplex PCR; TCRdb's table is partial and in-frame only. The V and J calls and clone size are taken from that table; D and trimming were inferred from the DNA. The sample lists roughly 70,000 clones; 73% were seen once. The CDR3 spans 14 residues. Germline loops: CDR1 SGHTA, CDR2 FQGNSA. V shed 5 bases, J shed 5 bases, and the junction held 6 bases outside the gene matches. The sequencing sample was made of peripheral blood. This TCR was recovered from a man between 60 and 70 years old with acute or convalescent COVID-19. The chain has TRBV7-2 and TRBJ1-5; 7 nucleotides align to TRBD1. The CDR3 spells CASSRDRVDQPQHF. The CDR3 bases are TGTGCCAGCAGCAGAGACAGGGTTGATCAGCCCCAGCATTTT.